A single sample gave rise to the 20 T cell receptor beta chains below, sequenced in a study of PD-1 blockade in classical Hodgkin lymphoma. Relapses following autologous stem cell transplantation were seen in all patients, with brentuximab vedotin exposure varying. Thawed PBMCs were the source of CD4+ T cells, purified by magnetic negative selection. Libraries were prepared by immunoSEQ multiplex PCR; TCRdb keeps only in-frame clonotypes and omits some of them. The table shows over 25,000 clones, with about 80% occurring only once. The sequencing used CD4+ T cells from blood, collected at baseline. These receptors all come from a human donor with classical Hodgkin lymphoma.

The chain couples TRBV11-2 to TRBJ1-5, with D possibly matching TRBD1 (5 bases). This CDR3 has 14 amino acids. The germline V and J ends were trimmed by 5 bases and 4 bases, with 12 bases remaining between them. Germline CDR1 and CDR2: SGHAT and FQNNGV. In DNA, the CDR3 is TGTGCCAGCAGCCCTGACAGAATTAATCAGCCCCAGCATTTT. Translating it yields CASSPDRINQPQHF.

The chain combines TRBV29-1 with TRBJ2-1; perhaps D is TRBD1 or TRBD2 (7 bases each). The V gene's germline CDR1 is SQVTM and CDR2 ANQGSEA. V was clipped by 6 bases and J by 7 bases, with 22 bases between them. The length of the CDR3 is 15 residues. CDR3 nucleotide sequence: TGCAGCGTCCGAGGGGAGGGGGCTAGAAAAAATGAGCAGTTCTTC. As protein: CSVRGEGARKNEQFF.

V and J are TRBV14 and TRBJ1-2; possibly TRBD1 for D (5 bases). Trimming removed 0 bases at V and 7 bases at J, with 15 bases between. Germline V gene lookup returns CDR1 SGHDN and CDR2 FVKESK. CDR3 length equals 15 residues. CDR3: CASSQDGWGVGGYTF. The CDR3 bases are TGTGCCAGCAGCCAAGATGGATGGGGGGTAGGTGGCTACACCTTC.

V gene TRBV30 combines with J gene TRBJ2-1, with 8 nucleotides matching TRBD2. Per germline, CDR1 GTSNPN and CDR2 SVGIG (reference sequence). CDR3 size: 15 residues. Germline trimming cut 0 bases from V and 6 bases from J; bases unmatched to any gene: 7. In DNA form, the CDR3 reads TGTGCCTGGAGTGTTGGGACTAGAACCGGCAATGAGCAGTTCTTC. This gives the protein CAWSVGTRTGNEQFF. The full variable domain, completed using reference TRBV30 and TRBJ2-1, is SQTIHQWPATLVQPVGSPLSLECTVEGTSNPNLYWYRQAAGRGLQLLFYSVGIGQISSEVPQNLSASRPQDRQFILSSKKLLLSDSGFYLCAWSVGTRTGNEQFFGPGTRLTVL.

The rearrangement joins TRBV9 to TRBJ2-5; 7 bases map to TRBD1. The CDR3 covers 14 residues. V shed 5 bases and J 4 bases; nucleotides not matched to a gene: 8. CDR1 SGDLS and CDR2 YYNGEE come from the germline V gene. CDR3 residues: CASRQYRGPETQYF. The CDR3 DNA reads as TGTGCCAGCAGACAATACAGGGGCCCAGAGACCCAGTACTTC.

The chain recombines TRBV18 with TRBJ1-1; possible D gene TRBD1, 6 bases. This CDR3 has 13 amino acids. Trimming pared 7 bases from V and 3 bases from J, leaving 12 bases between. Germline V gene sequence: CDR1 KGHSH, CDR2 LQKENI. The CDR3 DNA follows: TGTGCCAGCTTCCCAGGGGACTACACTGAAGCTTTCTTT. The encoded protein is CASFPGDYTEAFF.

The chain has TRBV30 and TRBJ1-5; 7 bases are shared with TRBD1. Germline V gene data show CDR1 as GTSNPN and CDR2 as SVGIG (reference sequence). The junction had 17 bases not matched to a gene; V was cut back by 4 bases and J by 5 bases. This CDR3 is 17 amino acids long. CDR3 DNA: TGTGCCTGGAATGGGGTGTCGGCAGGGGGACGGCATCAGCCCCAGCATTTT. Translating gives CAWNGVSAGGRHQPQHF.

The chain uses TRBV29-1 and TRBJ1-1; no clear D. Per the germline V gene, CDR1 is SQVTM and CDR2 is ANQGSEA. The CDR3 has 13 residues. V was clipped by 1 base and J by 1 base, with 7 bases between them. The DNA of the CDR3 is TGCAGCGTTGAAGTAACGGGGAACACTGAAGCTTTCTTT. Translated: CSVEVTGNTEAFF.

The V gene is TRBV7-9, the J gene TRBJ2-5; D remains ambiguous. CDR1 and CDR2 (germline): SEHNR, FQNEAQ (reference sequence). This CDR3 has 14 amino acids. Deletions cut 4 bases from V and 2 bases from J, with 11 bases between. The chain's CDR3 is CASSSWAGQETQYF. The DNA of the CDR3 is TGTGCCAGCAGCTCTTGGGCAGGTCAAGAGACCCAGTACTTC.

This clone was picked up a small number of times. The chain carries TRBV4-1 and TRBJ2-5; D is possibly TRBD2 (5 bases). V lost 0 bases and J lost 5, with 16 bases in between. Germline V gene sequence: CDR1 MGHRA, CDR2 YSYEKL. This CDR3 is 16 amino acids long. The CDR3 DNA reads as TGCGCCAGCAGCCAAGATAATCCGGGGTTAAGGGAGACCCAGTACTTC. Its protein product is CASSQDNPGLRETQYF.

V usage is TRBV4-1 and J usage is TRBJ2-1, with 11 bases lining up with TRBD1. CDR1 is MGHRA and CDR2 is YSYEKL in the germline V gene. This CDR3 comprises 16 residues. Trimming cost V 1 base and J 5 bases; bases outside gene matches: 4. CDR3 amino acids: CASSQGPGQGDNEQFF. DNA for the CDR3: TGCGCCAGCAGCCAAGGCCCGGGACAGGGGGACAATGAGCAGTTCTTC.

For the CDR3, the DNA is TGTGCCAGCATCAAGTATTATAGCATTGGCGTAGGTGAGCAGTTCTTC. It specifies CASIKYYSIGVGEQFF. The chain joins TRBV11-3 to TRBJ2-1, with unresolved D. Trimming took off 7 bases at V and 9 bases at J, with 25 bases between the two ends. Germline CDR1 and CDR2: SGHNT and YENEEA. CDR3 length: 16 amino acids.

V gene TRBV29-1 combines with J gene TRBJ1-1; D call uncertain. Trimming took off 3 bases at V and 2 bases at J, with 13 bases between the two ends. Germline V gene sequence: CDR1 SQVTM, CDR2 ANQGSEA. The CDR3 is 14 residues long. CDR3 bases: TGCAGCGTTGATCTGAAGGGTCTCAACACTGAAGCTTTCTTT. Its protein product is CSVDLKGLNTEAFF.

CDR3 nucleotides: TGTGCCAGCAGCCCTCCGACAGGAATCACTGAAGCTTTCTTT. It encodes CASSPPTGITEAFF. The rearrangement joins TRBV7-6 to TRBJ1-1; D is possibly TRBD1 (6 bases). The V and J ends lost 5 bases and 4 bases respectively, with 14 bases between them. The CDR3 length is 14 residues. CDR1 and CDR2 from the germline V gene are SGHVS and FNYEAQ.

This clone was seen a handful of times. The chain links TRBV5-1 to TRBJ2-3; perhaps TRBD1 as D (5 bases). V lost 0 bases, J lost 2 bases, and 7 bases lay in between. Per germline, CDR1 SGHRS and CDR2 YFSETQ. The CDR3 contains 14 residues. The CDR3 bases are TGCGCCAGCAGCTTGGGACAGCACACAGATACGCAGTATTTT. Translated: CASSLGQHTDTQYF.

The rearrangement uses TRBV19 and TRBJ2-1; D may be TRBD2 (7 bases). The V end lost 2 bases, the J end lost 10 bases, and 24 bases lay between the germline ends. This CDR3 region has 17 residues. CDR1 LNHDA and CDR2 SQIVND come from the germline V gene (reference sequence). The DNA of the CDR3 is TGTGCCAGTAGTATATGGGGTGGAGGGGGGGCGGTCCGAGAGCAGTTCTTC. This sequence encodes CASSIWGGGGAVREQFF.

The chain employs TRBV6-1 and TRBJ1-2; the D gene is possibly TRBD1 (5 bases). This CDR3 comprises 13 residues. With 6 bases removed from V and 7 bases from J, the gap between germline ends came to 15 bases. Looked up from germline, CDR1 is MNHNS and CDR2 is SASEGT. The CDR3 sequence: CASRTVRLGGYTF. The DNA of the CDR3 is TGTGCCAGCAGGACAGTTCGGTTGGGTGGCTACACCTTC.

The DNA of the CDR3 is TGTGCCAGCACCCGCTTGGCGATTGGCCCGTTCACAGATACGCAGTATTTT. It codes for CASTRLAIGPFTDTQYF. This sequence joins TRBV27 and TRBJ2-3; D gene unclear. The CDR3 is 17 amino acids. Germline lookup yields CDR1 MNHEY and CDR2 SMNVEV (reference sequence). V was clipped by 7 bases and J by 2 bases, with 22 bases between them.

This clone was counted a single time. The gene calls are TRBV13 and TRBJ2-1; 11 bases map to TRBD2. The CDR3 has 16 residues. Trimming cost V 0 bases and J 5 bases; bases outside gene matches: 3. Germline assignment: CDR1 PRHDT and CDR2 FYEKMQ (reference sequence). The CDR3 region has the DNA TGTGCCAGCAGCTTAGGTTCTAGCGGGGGGAACAATGAGCAGTTCTTC. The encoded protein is CASSLGSSGGNNEQFF.

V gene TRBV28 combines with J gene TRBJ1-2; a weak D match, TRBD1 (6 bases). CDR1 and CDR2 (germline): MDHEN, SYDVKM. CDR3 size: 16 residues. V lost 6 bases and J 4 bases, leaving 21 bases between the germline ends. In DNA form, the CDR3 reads TGTGCCAGCAGCGGACAACAGGGCGCCCTGATCTATGGCTACACCTTC. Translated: CASSGQQGALIYGYTF.